This T cell receptor (beta chain) was identified during a study of shared clonotypes between healthy human individuals. Data came from immunoSEQ multiplex PCR; TCRdb stores just in-frame clones and leaves some out. The repertoire consists of under 1,100,000 clones, with around 76% occurring once and the leading ten covering 1.4%. Study observations and caveats: It was observed that roughly 5.1% of naive CD4 clonotypes were shared across a handful of donors. Some clonotypes were shared by all four sorted-subset donors, while others were not shared. The non-shared ones had lower generation probabilities than the shared ones.

Germline V lookup: CDR1 LGHNA, CDR2 YSLEER. Trimming removed 3 bases at V and 0 bases at J, with 17 bases between. The CDR3 contains 17 residues. From CD4+ cells came CD45RA+ naive and CD45RA-negative memory subsets. For this clone: Its antigen is undetermined.

The receptor comes from a man aged 18 to 35 in good health. The rearrangement uses TRBV4-3 and TRBJ1-2; D uncertain. The source material was memory CD4+ T cells sorted from blood. As for subset: CD45RA-negative fraction. This chain's CDR3 is CASSHEFSQTSNYGYTF. DNA of the CDR3: TGCGCCAGCAGCCATGAATTTTCTCAGACTTCTAACTATGGCTACACCTTC.